This TCR beta chain was captured by sequencing in a study of blood T cell repertoires in COVID-19 (dated by TCRdb to 2019 to 2021). For context, the study as a whole: Collaborator samples came from the United States, Italy and Spain and covered acute and convalescent phases of COVID-19. The prospective study material was composed of cDNA or gDNA derived from T cells, B-cell-depleted T cells, or PBMCs. The dataset comprised deeply sampled blood TCRbeta repertoires from subjects exposed to, actively infected with, or recovered from COVID-19. The repertoires were released in a freely available public database meant as a resource for research on the immune response to SARS-CoV-2. Samples came from the ongoing ImmuneRACE study (first 160 participants) plus 1,254 subjects from 6 global collaborators. Nearly every sample came with metadata listing a de-identified subject ID, COVID-19 status, age in years and sex. Where available, HLA class I and class II types were taken from metadata supplied by the sample provider and were not determined by assay-based typing. Points the paper makes about the study in general: Clinical and demographic metadata were provided uncurated, with the amount varying by source and participant.

In regard to this clone: This receptor's antigen is unknown. Base qualities are missing; no much larger clone stands one base away.

TCRbeta CDR3 regions were amplified from genomic DNA using the immunoSEQ Assay, a bias-controlled multiplex PCR. From the authors' description of their analysis: The number of nucleated cells in each sample was estimated from the amplification of reference gene primers within the assay. To quantify the absolute abundance of each unique TCRbeta CDR3 rearrangement, sequence reads were collapsed and filtered. For each sample, productive Simpson clonality was calculated as the square root of Simpson's diversity index over productive rearrangements. The immuneACCESS repertoire file appears here via TCRdb, limited to in-frame rearrangements. These files lack a portion of the clones; in checked studies, under half of the deficit traces to unresolved V genes, and the cause of the others is not known. From that table come the V and J calls and clone size; the DNA was used to work out D and trimming. This sample gives roughly 170,000 clones in total; about 80% of them show up just once. Of the sample, approximately 12% falls within the top ten clones.

Enrolling through a virtual design, the prospective study's participants ranged in age from roughly 18 to 90 years and lived across more than 20 United States geographic areas. To assign participants to cohorts, the prospective study relied on clinical history that participants themselves reported in a screening survey and a study questionnaire. For ImmuneRACE Cohort 3, a participant was defined as recovered based on two consecutive negative NP/OP PCR tests, clearance by a healthcare professional, or resolution of symptoms. In the prospective study, mobile phlebotomists collected whole blood, serum and a nasopharyngeal or oropharyngeal swab from each participant. Additional blood draws and questionnaires over a 2-month period could optionally be provided by prospective study participants. Before DNA extraction, prospective study blood samples were shipped either frozen or at room temperature. The germline ends are 7 bases apart after V is trimmed by 3 bases and J by 8 bases. Based on the germline V gene, the CDR1 and CDR2 sequences are MGHDK and SYGVNS. From cysteine to phenylalanine, the CDR3 is 11 amino acids long. The sequence is cut down to CDR3 DNA, 33 bases in frame from base 1.

Sequenced sample: PBMCs or T cells enriched from blood (not recorded which). The source of this sequence is a man aged 50-60 years who had recovered from COVID-19. The chain links TRBV25-1 with TRBJ2-5; no confident D gene assignment can be made. The nucleotides are TGTGCCAGCAGTGATAGAGGTACCCAGTACTTC. Its protein product is CASSDRGTQYF.